These 22 T cell receptor beta chains originate from one sample sequenced in a study of shared clonotypes between healthy human individuals. This table comes from immunoSEQ multiplex PCR, and its TCRdb copy is limited to in-frame clones, with some not included. The table has approximately 2,300,000 clones, less than 95% seen once; the top ten hold 0.37%. Sequenced material: naive CD4+ T cells from PBMCs. As for subset: CD45RA+ positively selected. These receptors were taken from a man aged 18 to 29 in good health. Some clones in this sample may be carry-over from other donors' samples.

J is TRBJ1-4 and V is TRBV5-1; the D gene is possibly TRBD1 (5 bases). V was trimmed by 4 bases and J by 9 bases, leaving 13 bases between them. Germline V gene data show CDR1 as SGHRS and CDR2 as YFSETQ. CDR3 length: 13 amino acids. The CDR3 sequence: CASSATGTQKLFF. The DNA for the CDR3 is TGCGCCAGCAGCGCAACCGGGACGCAAAAACTGTTTTTT.

The table lists this clone with a count of one. The chain recombines TRBV30 with TRBJ2-3; TRBD2 matches 8 bases. V shed 4 bases and J 9 bases; nucleotides not matched to a gene: 6. CDR3 size: 12 residues. Germline lookup yields CDR1 GTSNPN and CDR2 SVGIG (reference sequence). This chain's CDR3 is CAWKRGGLTQYF. The CDR3 bases are TGTGCCTGGAAACGGGGGGGGTTAACGCAGTATTTT. Full variable domain (rest looked up from reference TRBV30 and TRBJ2-3): SQTIHQWPATLVQPVGSPLSLECTVEGTSNPNLYWYRQAAGRGLQLLFYSVGIGQISSEVPQNLSASRPQDRQFILSSKKLLLSDSGFYLCAWKRGGLTQYFGPGTRLTVL.

V gene TRBV19 combines with J gene TRBJ1-1; 10 bases are a match to TRBD1. The CDR3 totals 16 residues. Germline V gene lookup returns CDR1 LNHDA and CDR2 SQIVND (reference sequence). V shed 2 bases and J 0 bases; nucleotides not matched to a gene: 3. In nucleotides, the CDR3 is TGTGCCAGTAGTATACTGACAGGGGGCGTGAACACTGAAGCTTTCTTT. Translating it yields CASSILTGGVNTEAFF.

The CDR3, as DNA: TGTGCCAGCAGCTCCTCGGACGGGCAGCCCCAGCATTTT. Its protein product is CASSSSDGQPQHF. The gene calls are TRBV7-2 and TRBJ1-5; no clear D gene. The CDR3 sequence is 13 residues long. The germline CDR1 and CDR2 sequences are SGHTA and FQGNSA. Trimming removed 4 bases at V and 7 bases at J, with 11 bases between.

The chain employs TRBV19 and TRBJ1-2; 9 positions agree with TRBD1. Germline V CDR1 and CDR2: LNHDA, SQIVND (reference sequence). V trimming: 3 bases; J trimming: 2 bases; junction bases outside the gene matches: 1. This CDR3 is 14 amino acids long. CDR3 protein: CASSMDRGNYGYTF. CDR3 nucleotide sequence: TGTGCCAGTAGTATGGACAGGGGAAACTATGGCTACACCTTC.

The genes are TRBV28 and TRBJ1-5; TRBD1 might be the D (5 bases). V was clipped by 3 bases and J by 5 bases, with 11 bases between them. The CDR3 consists of 14 residues. Germline CDR1 is MDHEN and CDR2 is SYDVKM. In DNA form, the CDR3 reads TGTGCCAGCAGTTTCGGCAGGGACGATCAGCCCCAGCATTTT. This encodes CASSFGRDDQPQHF. Drawing the rest from reference TRBV28 and TRBJ1-5, the complete variable domain is DVKVTQSSRYLVKRTGEKVFLECVQDMDHENMFWYRQDPGLGLRLIYFSYDVKMKEKGDIPEGYSVSREKKERFSLILESASTNQTSMYLCASSFGRDDQPQHFGDGTRLSIL.

The chain employs TRBV7-2 and TRBJ2-5; D possibly corresponds to TRBD1 (6 bases). CDR1 is SGHTA, CDR2 FQGNSA, per germline. CDR3 length: 15 amino acids. The V end was cut by 2 bases, the J end by 4 bases, with 14 bases between. This CDR3 reads CASSLSGGRGETQYF. CDR3 in DNA: TGTGCCAGCAGCTTAAGTGGTGGCAGGGGAGAGACCCAGTACTTC.

This chain uses TRBV27 with TRBJ2-2, with D tentatively TRBD1 (6 bases). Germline assignment: CDR1 MNHEY and CDR2 SMNVEV (reference sequence). There are 17 residues in the CDR3. The ends were cut back, 6 bases at V and 4 bases at J, with 21 bases in the middle. The CDR3 DNA sequence: TGTGCCAGCAGCGCCCAGGGACACCACGCAAGCACCGGGGAGCTGTTTTTT. Translation: CASSAQGHHASTGELFF.

The chain uses TRBV5-1 and TRBJ2-5; D ambiguous. V dropped 4 bases and J dropped 5 bases, with 12 bases sitting between them. The germline V gene encodes CDR1 SGHRS and CDR2 YFSETQ. There are 13 residues in the CDR3. The CDR3 region is CASSGIELETQYF. The CDR3 DNA reads TGCGCCAGCAGCGGAATAGAGTTGGAGACCCAGTACTTC.

DNA for the CDR3: TGTGCCAGCAGCTTCGTCGATGAAACCGGGGAGCTGTTTTTT. Protein product: CASSFVDETGELFF. The chain joins TRBV7-9 to TRBJ2-2, with D unclear. From germline, CDR1 is SEHNR and CDR2 FQNEAQ (reference sequence). V lost 3 bases and J 5 bases, leaving 10 bases between the germline ends. The CDR3 contains 14 residues.

The rearrangement joins TRBV5-1 to TRBJ2-6, with D uncertain. V lost 7 bases and J 3 bases, leaving 17 bases between the germline ends. Germline CDR1 reads SGHRS; CDR2 reads YFSETQ. The CDR3 is 16 amino acids. This CDR3 reads CASLDGRNLGANVLTF. In nucleotides, the CDR3 is TGCGCCAGCCTCGACGGACGGAACCTTGGGGCCAACGTCCTGACTTTC.

For the CDR3, the DNA is TGTGCCAGCAGTTCCTCCGACAGGGGTGAAGCTTTCTTT. Residues: CASSSSDRGEAFF. The genes are TRBV6-5 and TRBJ1-1, with 8 bases lining up with TRBD1. This CDR3 comprises 13 residues. With 4 bases clipped from V and 7 bases from J, the junction kept 5 bases outside the gene matches. Germline-derived CDR1 and CDR2 are MNHEY and SVGAGI.

The gene calls are TRBV6-1 and TRBJ2-7, with a weak D call TRBD2 (6 bases). The V and J ends lost 6 bases and 3 bases respectively, with 18 bases between them. From germline, CDR1 is MNHNS and CDR2 SASEGT. This CDR3 contains 15 residues. The CDR3 DNA is TGTGCCAGCAGAAAAACGGAGGGAGTTTACTACGAGCAGTACTTC. Translated, it gives CASRKTEGVYYEQYF.

The chain uses TRBV7-2 and TRBJ2-2, with D possibly TRBD2 on 6 matching bases. Germline V gene lookup returns CDR1 SGHTA and CDR2 FQGNSA. Trimming pared 5 bases from V and 5 bases from J, leaving 18 bases between. The CDR3 consists of 16 residues. The CDR3, as DNA: TGTGCCAGCAGCCTCCTTCCGGGACTTTTAACCGGGGAGCTGTTTTTT. Translated: CASSLLPGLLTGELFF.

For this clone: This sample also contains other DNA sequences that code for the same CDR3. V and J are TRBV20-1 and TRBJ1-2; D ambiguous. Germline CDR1 is DFQATT and CDR2 is SNEGSKA (reference sequence). This CDR3 has 11 amino acids. The V gene lost 5 bases and the J gene lost 4 bases, with 8 bases spanning the gap. As DNA, the CDR3 is TGCAGTGCTCGTGTAGGCTATGGCTACACCTTC. Amino acids: CSARVGYGYTF.

The rearrangement links TRBV27 to TRBJ2-1; 9 positions agree with TRBD2. The CDR3 contains 17 residues. The V and J ends lost 3 bases and 4 bases, in that order; junction bases with no gene match: 10. Per the germline V gene, CDR1 is MNHEY and CDR2 is SMNVEV (reference sequence). The CDR3 DNA sequence: TGTGCCAGCAGTTTCGGGCTAGCGGGATTAAAGTACAATGAGCAGTTCTTC. This codes for CASSFGLAGLKYNEQFF.

J is TRBJ2-1 and V is TRBV5-4; 11 nucleotides align to TRBD2. The V and J ends lost 4 bases and 8 bases, in that order; junction bases with no gene match: 8. The CDR3 spans 15 residues. Germline V gene sequence: CDR1 SGHNT, CDR2 YYREEE (reference sequence). CDR3 amino acids: CASSRRLAGSDEQFF. The DNA for the CDR3 is TGTGCCAGCAGCCGTAGACTAGCGGGAAGCGATGAGCAGTTCTTC.

The chain uses TRBV2 and TRBJ1-2, with D possibly matching TRBD1 (6 bases). This CDR3 spans 15 amino acids. V was trimmed by 7 bases and J by 1 base, leaving 16 bases between them. Germline V gene lookup returns CDR1 SNHLY and CDR2 FYNNEI. The CDR3 spells CASTSEGGHNYGYTF. In DNA form, the CDR3 reads TGTGCCAGCACCTCGGAGGGGGGGCATAACTATGGCTACACCTTC.

The V call is TRBV27, the J call TRBJ2-7; D possibly corresponds to TRBD1 (5 bases). V was shortened by 3 bases and J by 4 bases, with 13 bases between the two germline ends. The CDR3 is 14 residues long. CDR1 and CDR2 from the germline V gene are MNHEY and SMNVEV (reference sequence). The CDR3 protein is CASSFLTATYEQYF. The CDR3 DNA sequence: TGTGCCAGCAGTTTTCTGACAGCGACATACGAGCAGTACTTC.

The V call is TRBV7-2, the J call TRBJ2-2; no definite D call. Germline V gene lookup returns CDR1 SGHTA and CDR2 FQGNSA. Trimming took 4 bases from V and 7 from J, leaving 16 bases between them. The CDR3 is 15 residues long. The CDR3 is CASSYRHPRNGELFF. CDR3 bases: TGTGCCAGCAGCTACCGTCACCCCCGCAACGGGGAGCTGTTTTTT.

The CDR3 region is CASSPTAGLNTEAFF. The CDR3 nucleotides are TGTGCCAGCAGCCCTACCGCAGGGTTGAACACTGAAGCTTTCTTT. V is TRBV9 and J is TRBJ1-1; TRBD1 is a possible D gene (5 bases). Trimming took off 4 bases at V and 0 bases at J, with 13 bases between the two ends. The CDR3 totals 15 residues. Per the germline V gene, CDR1 is SGDLS and CDR2 is YYNGEE.

The chain couples TRBV27 to TRBJ1-4; 7 nucleotides match TRBD1. There are 16 residues in the CDR3. CDR1 and CDR2 (germline): MNHEY, SMNVEV (reference sequence). The junction had 9 bases not matched to a gene; V was cut back by 5 bases and J by 3 bases. In nucleotides, the CDR3 is TGTGCCAGCAGTAAAAGAACAGGGGTACCTAATGAAAAACTGTTTTTT. Its protein product is CASSKRTGVPNEKLFF.